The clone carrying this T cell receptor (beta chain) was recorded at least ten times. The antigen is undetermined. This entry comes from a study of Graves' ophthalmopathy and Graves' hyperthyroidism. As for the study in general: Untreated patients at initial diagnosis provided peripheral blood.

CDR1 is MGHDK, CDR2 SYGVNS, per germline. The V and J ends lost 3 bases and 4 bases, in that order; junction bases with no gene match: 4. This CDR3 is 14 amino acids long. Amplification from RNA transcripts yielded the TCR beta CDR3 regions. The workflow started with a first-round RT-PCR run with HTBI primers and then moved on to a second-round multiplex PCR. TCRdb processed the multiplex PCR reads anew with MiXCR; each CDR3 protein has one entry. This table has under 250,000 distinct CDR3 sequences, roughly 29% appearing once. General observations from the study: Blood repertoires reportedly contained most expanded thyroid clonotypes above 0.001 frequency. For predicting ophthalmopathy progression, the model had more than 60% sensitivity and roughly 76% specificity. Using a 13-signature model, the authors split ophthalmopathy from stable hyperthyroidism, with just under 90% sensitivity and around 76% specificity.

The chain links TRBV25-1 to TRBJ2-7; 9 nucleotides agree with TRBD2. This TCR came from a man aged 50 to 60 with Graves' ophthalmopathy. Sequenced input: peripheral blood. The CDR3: CASSEAGGRYEQYF. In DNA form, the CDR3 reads TGTGCCAGCAGTGAGGCGGGAGGGCGGTACGAGCAGTACTTC.